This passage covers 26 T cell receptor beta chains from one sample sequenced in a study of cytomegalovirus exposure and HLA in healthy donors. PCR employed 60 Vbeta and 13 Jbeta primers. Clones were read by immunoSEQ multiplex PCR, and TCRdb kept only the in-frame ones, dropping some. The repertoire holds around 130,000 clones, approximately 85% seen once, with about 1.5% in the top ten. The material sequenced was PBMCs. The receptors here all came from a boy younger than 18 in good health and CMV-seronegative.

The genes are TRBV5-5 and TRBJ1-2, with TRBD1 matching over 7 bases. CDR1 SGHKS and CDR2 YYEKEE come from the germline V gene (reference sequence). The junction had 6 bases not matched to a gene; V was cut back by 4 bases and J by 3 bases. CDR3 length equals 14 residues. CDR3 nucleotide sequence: TGTGCCAGCAGCCTACAGGGGCAGGACTATGGCTACACCTTC. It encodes CASSLQGQDYGYTF.

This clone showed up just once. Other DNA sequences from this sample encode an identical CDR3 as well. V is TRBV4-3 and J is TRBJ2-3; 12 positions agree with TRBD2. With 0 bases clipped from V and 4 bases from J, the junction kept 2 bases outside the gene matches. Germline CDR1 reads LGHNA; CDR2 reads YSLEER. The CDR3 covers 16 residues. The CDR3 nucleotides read TGCGCCAGCAGCCAAGATCTAGCGGGAGGGCCAGATACGCAGTATTTT. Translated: CASSQDLAGGPDTQYF.

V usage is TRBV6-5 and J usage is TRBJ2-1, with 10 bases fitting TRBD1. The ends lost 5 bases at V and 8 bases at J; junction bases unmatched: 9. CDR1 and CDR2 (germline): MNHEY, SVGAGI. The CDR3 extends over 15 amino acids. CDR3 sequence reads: CASSGPGQGLYEQFF. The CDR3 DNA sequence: TGTGCCAGCAGTGGACCGGGACAGGGGCTCTATGAGCAGTTCTTC.

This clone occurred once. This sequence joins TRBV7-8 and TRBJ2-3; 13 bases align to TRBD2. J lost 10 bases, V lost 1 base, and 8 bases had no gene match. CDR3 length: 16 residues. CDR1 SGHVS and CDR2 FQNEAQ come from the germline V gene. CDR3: CASSLEGLAGAYAQYF. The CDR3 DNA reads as TGTGCCAGCAGCTTAGAAGGACTAGCGGGAGCTTATGCGCAGTATTTT.

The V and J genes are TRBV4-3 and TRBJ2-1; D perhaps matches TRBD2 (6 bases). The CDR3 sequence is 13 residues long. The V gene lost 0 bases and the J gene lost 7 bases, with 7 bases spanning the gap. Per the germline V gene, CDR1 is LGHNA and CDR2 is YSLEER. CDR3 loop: CASSQDGGNEQFF. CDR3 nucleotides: TGCGCCAGCAGCCAAGATGGGGGGAATGAGCAGTTCTTC.

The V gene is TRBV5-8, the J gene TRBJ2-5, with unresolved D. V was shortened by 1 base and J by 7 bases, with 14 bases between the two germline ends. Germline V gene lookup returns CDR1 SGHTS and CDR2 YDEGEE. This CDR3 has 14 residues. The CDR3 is CASSLPTGVGTQYF. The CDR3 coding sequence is TGTGCCAGCAGCTTGCCCACGGGTGTAGGGACCCAGTACTTC.

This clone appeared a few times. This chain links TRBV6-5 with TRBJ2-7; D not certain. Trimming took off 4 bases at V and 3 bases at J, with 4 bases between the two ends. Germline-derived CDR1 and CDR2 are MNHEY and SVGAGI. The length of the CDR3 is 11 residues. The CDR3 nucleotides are TGTGCCAGCAGTTTCGGCTACGAGCAGTACTTC. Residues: CASSFGYEQYF.

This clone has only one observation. This chain's CDR3 is CASTGLATDTQYF. The CDR3 DNA reads TGTGCCAGTACCGGACTAGCAACCGATACGCAGTATTTT. This chain uses TRBV19 with TRBJ2-3, with 8 bases matching TRBD2. CDR3 size: 13 residues. Germline trimming cut 7 bases from V and 6 bases from J; bases unmatched to any gene: 6. Germline CDR1 LNHDA, CDR2 SQIVND (reference sequence).

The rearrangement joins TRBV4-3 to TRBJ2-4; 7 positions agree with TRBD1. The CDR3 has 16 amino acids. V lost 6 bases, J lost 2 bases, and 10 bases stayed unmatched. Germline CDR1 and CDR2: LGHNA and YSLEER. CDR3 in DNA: TGCGCCAGCAGTTCAGACAGGGAAGCGACCAAAAACATTCAGTACTTC. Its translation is CASSSDREATKNIQYF.

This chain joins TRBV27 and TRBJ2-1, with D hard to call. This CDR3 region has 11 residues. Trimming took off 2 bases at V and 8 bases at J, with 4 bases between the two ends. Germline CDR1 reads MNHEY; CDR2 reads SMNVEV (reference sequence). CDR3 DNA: TGTGCCAGCAGTTTAAGAGATGAGCAGTTCTTC. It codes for CASSLRDEQFF.

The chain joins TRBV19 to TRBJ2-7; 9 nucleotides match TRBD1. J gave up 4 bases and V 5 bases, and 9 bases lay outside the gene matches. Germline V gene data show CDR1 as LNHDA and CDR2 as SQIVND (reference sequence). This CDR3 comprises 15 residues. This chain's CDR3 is CASSSAGTGYYEQYF. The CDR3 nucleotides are TGTGCCAGTAGTTCGGCCGGGACAGGGTATTACGAGCAGTACTTC. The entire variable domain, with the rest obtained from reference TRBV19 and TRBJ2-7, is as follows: DGGITQSPKYLFRKEGQNVTLSCEQNLNHDAMYWYRQDPGQGLRLIYYSQIVNDFQKGDIAEGYSVSREKKESFPLTVTSAQKNPTAFYLCASSSAGTGYYEQYFGPGTRLTVT.

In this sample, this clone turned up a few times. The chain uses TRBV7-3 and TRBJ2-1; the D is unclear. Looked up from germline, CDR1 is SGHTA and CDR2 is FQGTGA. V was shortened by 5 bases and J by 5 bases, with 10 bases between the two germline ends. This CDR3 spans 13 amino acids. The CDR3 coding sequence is TGTGCCAGCAGCCGAGGAGCGAACAATGAGCAGTTCTTC. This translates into CASSRGANNEQFF.

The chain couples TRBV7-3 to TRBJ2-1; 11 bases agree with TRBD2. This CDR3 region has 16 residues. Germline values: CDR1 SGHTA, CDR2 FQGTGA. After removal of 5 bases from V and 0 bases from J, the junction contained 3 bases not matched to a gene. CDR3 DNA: TGTGCCAGCAGCCCTGGACTAGCGGGCTCCTACAATGAGCAGTTCTTC. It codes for CASSPGLAGSYNEQFF.

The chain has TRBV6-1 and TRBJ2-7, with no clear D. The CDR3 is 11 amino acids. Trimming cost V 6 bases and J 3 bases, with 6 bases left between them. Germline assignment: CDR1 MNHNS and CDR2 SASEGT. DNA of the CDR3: TGTGCCAGCAGCCGAGGCTACGAGCAGTACTTC. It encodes CASSRGYEQYF.

CDR3 in amino acids: CASSPELAPGELFF. CDR3 sequence (DNA): TGCGCCAGCAGCCCTGAACTAGCGCCCGGGGAGCTGTTTTTT. The rearrangement joins TRBV5-1 to TRBJ2-2; 7 bases align to TRBD2. V was pared by 4 bases and J by 6 bases, with 6 bases of the junction left unmatched. CDR3 length equals 14 residues. Germline V gene sequence: CDR1 SGHRS, CDR2 YFSETQ.

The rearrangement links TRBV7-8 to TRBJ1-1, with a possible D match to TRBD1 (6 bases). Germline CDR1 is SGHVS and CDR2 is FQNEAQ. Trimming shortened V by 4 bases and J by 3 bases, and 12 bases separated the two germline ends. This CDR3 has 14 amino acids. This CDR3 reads CASSSYNRDTEAFF. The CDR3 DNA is TGTGCCAGCAGCTCCTATAACAGGGACACTGAAGCTTTCTTT.

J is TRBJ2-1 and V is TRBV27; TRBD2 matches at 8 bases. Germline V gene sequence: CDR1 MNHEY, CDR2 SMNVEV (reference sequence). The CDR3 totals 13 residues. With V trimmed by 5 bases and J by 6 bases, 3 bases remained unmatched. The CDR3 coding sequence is TGTGCCAGCAGTGTACGGGGGGGCAATGAGCAGTTCTTC. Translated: CASSVRGGNEQFF.

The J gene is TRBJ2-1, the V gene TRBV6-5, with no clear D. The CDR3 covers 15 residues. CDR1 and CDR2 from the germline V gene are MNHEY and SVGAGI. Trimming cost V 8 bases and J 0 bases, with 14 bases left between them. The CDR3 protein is CASRRAQSSYNEQFF. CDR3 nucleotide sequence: TGTGCCAGCCGCCGAGCGCAAAGCTCCTACAATGAGCAGTTCTTC.

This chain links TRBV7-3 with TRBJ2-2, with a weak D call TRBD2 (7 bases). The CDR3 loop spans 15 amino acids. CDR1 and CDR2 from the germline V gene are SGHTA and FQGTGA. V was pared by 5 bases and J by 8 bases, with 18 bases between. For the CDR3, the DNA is TGTGCCAGCAGCCGAGTCGGGGGGCTCTCTGGGGAGCTGTTTTTT. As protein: CASSRVGGLSGELFF.

The CDR3: CAGHRQGARQPQHF. CDR3 DNA: TGTGCCGGCCACCGACAGGGGGCGAGGCAGCCCCAGCATTTT. The chain has TRBV6-1 and TRBJ1-5; the match to TRBD1 covers 10 bases. The CDR3 totals 14 residues. CDR1 and CDR2 (germline): MNHNS, SASEGT. Unmatched junction bases numbered 11, after V lost 11 bases and J lost 7 bases.

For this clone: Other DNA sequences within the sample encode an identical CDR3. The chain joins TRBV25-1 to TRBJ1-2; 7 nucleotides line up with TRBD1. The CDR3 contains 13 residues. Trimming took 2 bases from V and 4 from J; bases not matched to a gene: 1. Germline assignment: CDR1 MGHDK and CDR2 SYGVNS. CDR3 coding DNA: TGTGCCAGCAGTGAAGGGACAGCCTATGGCTACACCTTC. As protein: CASSEGTAYGYTF.

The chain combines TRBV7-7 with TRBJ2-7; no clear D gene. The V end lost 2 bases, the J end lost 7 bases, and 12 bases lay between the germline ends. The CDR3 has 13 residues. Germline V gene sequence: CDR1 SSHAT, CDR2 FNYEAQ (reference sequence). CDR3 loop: CASSLLDNGEQYF. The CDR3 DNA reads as TGTGCCAGCAGCTTATTAGACAATGGGGAGCAGTACTTC.

The CDR3 DNA reads TGTGCCAGCAGCCGCGCAGGGGGCACTGAAGCTTTCTTT. Its protein is CASSRAGGTEAFF. The V call is TRBV27, the J call TRBJ1-1, with 7 bases fitting TRBD1. Germline CDR1 MNHEY, CDR2 SMNVEV (reference sequence). CDR3 length: 13 residues. The V and J ends lost 6 bases and 4 bases, in that order; junction bases with no gene match: 5.

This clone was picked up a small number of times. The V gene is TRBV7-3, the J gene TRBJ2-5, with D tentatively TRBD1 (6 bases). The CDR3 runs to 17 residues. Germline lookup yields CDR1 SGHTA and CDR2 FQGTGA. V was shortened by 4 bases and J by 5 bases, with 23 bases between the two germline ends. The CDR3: CASSSVARNRAVETQYF. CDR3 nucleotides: TGTGCCAGCAGCTCCGTCGCGAGGAACAGGGCGGTCGAGACCCAGTACTTC.

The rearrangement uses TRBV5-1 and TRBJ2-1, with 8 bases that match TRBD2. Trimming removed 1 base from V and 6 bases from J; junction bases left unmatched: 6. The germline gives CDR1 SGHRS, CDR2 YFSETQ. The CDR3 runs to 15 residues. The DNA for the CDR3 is TGCGCCAGCAGCTTGACCGCGGGGGGAGTCAATGAGCAGTTCTTC. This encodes CASSLTAGGVNEQFF.

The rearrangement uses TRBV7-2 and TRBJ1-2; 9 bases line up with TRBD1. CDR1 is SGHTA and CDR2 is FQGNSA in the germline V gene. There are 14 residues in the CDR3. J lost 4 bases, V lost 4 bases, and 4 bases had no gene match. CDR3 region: CASSSTGGSYGYTF. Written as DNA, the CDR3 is TGTGCCAGCAGCTCGACAGGGGGAAGCTATGGCTACACCTTC. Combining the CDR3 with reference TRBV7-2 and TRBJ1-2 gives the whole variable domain GAGVSQSPSNKVTEKGKDVELRCDPISGHTALYWYRQSLGQGLEFLIYFQGNSAPDKSGLPSDRFSAERTGGSVSTLTIQRTQQEDSAVYLCASSSTGGSYGYTFGSGTRLTVV.